This TCR beta chain derives from a study of blood T cells in healthy people across ages. General observations from the study: The study could not conclusively compare naive and antigen-experienced cells, given its unsorted PBMCs.

Caucasian, healthy and from Russia, the donors were aged between roughly 6 and 95. On this clonotype: The antigen is undetermined.

Using a J-beta primer mix together with a sample-barcoded 5' primer, a second PCR was run for about 6 to 12 cycles. Each cDNA molecule was tagged by a template-switch adaptor with 12 random nucleotides. TCRdb itself ran the 5' RACE reads through MiXCR, one entry per CDR3 protein. The sample holds around 1,800,000 distinct CDR3 sequences; 30% to 40% are singletons and the top ten take about 21%. This receptor was identified in a human donor in good health. Sequencing was carried out using blood.

CDR3 sequence: CASSPRQTPYNEQYF. CDR3 DNA sequence: TGTGCCAGCAGTCCCCGACAGACCCCCTACAATGAGCAGTACTTC. The chain is built from TRBV6-2 or TRBV6-3 and TRBJ2-4; tentative D call: TRBD1 (5 bases). V was clipped by 5 bases and J by 13 bases, with 24 bases between them. The CDR3 is 15 amino acids. Germline CDR1 is MNHEY and CDR2 is SVGEGT.